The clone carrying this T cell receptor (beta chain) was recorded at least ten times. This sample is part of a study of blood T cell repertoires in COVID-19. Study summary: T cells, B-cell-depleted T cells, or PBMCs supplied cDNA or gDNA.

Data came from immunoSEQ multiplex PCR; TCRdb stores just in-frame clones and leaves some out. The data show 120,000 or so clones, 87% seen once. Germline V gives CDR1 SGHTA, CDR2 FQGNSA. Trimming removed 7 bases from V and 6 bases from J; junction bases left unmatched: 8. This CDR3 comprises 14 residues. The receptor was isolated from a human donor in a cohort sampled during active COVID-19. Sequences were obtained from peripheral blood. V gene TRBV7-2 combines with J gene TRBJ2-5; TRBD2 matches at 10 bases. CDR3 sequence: CASTSSGRRKTQYF. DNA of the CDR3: TGTGCCAGCACCTCTAGCGGGAGAAGGAAGACCCAGTACTTC. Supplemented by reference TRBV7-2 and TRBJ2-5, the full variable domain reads GAGVSQSPSNKVTEKGKDVELRCDPISGHTALYWYRQSLGQGLEFLIYFQGNSAPDKSGLPSDRFSAERTGGSVSTLTIQRTQQEDSAVYLCASTSSGRRKTQYFGPGTRLLVL.